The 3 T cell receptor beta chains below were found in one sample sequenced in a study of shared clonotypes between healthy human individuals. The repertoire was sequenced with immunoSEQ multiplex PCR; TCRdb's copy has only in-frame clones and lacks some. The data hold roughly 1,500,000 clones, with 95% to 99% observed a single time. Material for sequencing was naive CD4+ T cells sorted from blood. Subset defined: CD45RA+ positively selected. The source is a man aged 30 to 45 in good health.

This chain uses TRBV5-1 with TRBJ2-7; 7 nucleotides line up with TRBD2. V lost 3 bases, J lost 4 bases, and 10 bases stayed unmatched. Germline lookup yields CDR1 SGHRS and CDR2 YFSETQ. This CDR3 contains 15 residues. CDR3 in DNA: TGCGCCAGCAGCTCCGGACTAGGGATACCATACGAGCAGTACTTC. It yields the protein CASSSGLGIPYEQYF.

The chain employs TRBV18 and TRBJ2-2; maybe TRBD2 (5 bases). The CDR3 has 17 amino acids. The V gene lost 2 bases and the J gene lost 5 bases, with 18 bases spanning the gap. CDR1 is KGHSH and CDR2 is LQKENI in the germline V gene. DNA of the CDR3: TGTGCCAGCTCACCATTAGAAAGGAGGTCGTCTACCGGGGAGCTGTTTTTT. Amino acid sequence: CASSPLERRSSTGELFF.

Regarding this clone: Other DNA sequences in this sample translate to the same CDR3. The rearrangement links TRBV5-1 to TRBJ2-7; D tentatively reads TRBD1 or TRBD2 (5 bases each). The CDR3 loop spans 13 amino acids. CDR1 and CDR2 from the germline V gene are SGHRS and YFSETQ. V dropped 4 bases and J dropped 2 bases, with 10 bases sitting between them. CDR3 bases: TGCGCCAGCAGCCCGGGGCAGACCTACGAGCAGTACTTC. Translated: CASSPGQTYEQYF.